One sample yielded the 10 T cell receptor beta chains listed below, sequenced in a study of T cell responses to AZD1222 COVID-19 vaccine. Some clones are missing from TCRdb's copy, which holds only in-frame ones; the method was immunoSEQ multiplex PCR. This repertoire shows 100,000 to 150,000 clones, about 93% found once; its top ten account for roughly 5.6%. Sequenced material: peripheral blood, taken on day 0 of AZD1222 vaccination. The receptors shown here come from an adult in good health.

V and J are TRBV5-1 and TRBJ2-1; 7 nucleotides match TRBD2. V trimming: 7 bases; J trimming: 6 bases; junction bases outside the gene matches: 10. This CDR3 spans 14 amino acids. Germline V gene data show CDR1 as SGHRS and CDR2 as YFSETQ. DNA of the CDR3: TGCGCCAGCTCCCGGGGGGACCCTTCCAATGAGCAGTTCTTC. This translates into CASSRGDPSNEQFF.

The chain links TRBV28 to TRBJ1-2; D is unclear. Between the trimmed V and J ends, which lost 4 bases and 2 bases, there was a span of 17 bases. The CDR3 has 16 residues. Germline V gene lookup returns CDR1 MDHEN and CDR2 SYDVKM. The CDR3 is CASSSPEGGKNYGYTF. CDR3 nucleotides: TGTGCCAGCAGTTCCCCGGAGGGAGGGAAGAACTATGGCTACACCTTC.

CDR3 nucleotides: TGTGCCTGGAGGGAATACTTGTTAGGGAATGTGTCACCCCTCCACTTT. Residues: CAWREYLLGNVSPLHF. This chain uses TRBV30 with TRBJ1-6; D remains ambiguous. This CDR3 has 16 amino acids. The germline gives CDR1 GTSNPN, CDR2 SVGIG (reference sequence). V was clipped by 3 bases and J by 10 bases, with 22 bases between them. The full variable domain, rest sourced from reference TRBV30 and TRBJ1-6, is SQTIHQWPATLVQPVGSPLSLECTVEGTSNPNLYWYRQAAGRGLQLLFYSVGIGQISSEVPQNLSASRPQDRQFILSSKKLLLSDSGFYLCAWREYLLGNVSPLHFGNGTRLTVT.

The chain employs TRBV29-1 and TRBJ2-3; D ambiguous. The germline CDR1 and CDR2 sequences are SQVTM and ANQGSEA. The V end was cut by 3 bases, the J end by 4 bases, with 11 bases between. The CDR3 length is 13 residues. The CDR3 here is CSVDDNLADTQYF. For the CDR3, the DNA is TGCAGCGTTGATGATAATCTAGCAGATACGCAGTATTTT.

V gene TRBV27 combines with J gene TRBJ2-2; 8 bases are shared with TRBD2. The CDR3 is 16 residues long. Trimming cost V 9 bases and J 2 bases; bases outside gene matches: 11. The germline gives CDR1 MNHEY, CDR2 SMNVEV (reference sequence). The CDR3 DNA reads as TGTGCCAGTGCGGGTTTAGCGGGATCAAACACCGGGGAGCTGTTTTTT. Protein product: CASAGLAGSNTGELFF.

The chain recombines TRBV29-1 with TRBJ1-3, with D unresolved. V lost 6 bases to trimming and J lost 0 bases, with 15 bases between them. CDR3 length: 15 residues. Germline CDR1 is SQVTM and CDR2 is ANQGSEA. The CDR3 DNA is TGCAGCGTGGCGCGGTACGGAGGCTCTGGAAACACCATATATTTT. It is translated as CSVARYGGSGNTIYF.

A word on this clone: The junction differs from germline at one of its ends, possibly a read error. The genes are TRBV27 and TRBJ2-7; 7 positions agree with TRBD1. Germline loops: CDR1 MNHEY, CDR2 SMNVEV (reference sequence). CDR3 length: 18 amino acids. Written as DNA, the CDR3 is TGTGCCAGCAGTCTATCATACTCTACAGGGGCTGGTGCCTACGAGCAGTACTTC. As protein: CASSLSYSTGAGAYEQYF.

Here the CDR3 reads CASSLAGNNEQFF. CDR3 DNA sequence: TGCGCCAGCAGCTTGGCCGGGAACAATGAGCAGTTCTTC. The rearrangement joins TRBV5-1 to TRBJ2-1, with a weak D call TRBD2 (5 bases). Trimming removed 0 bases from V and 5 bases from J, with 6 bases in between. Looked up from germline, CDR1 is SGHRS and CDR2 is YFSETQ. This CDR3 spans 13 amino acids.

CDR3 residues: CASSAGGGLGTEAFF. The CDR3 DNA reads TGTGCCAGCAGCGCGGGGGGAGGGTTAGGGACTGAAGCTTTCTTT. The chain is built from TRBV9 and TRBJ1-1, with D possibly being TRBD1 (5 bases). Germline V gene lookup returns CDR1 SGDLS and CDR2 YYNGEE. V lost 3 bases and J lost 5, with 17 bases in between. The CDR3 sequence is 15 residues long.

The chain has TRBV19 and TRBJ1-2; possibly TRBD1 for D (6 bases). The CDR3 covers 10 residues. V shed 10 bases and J shed 6 bases, with 9 bases lying between them. CDR1 and CDR2 (germline): LNHDA, SQIVND (reference sequence). CDR3 sequence (DNA): TGTGCCACCGCAGGGGATGGCTACACCTTC. This sequence encodes CATAGDGYTF. The full variable domain, in which reference TRBV19 and TRBJ1-2 provide the parts outside the CDR3, is DGGITQSPKYLFRKEGQNVTLSCEQNLNHDAMYWYRQDPGQGLRLIYYSQIVNDFQKGDIAEGYSVSREKKESFPLTVTSAQKNPTAFYLCATAGDGYTFGSGTRLTVV.